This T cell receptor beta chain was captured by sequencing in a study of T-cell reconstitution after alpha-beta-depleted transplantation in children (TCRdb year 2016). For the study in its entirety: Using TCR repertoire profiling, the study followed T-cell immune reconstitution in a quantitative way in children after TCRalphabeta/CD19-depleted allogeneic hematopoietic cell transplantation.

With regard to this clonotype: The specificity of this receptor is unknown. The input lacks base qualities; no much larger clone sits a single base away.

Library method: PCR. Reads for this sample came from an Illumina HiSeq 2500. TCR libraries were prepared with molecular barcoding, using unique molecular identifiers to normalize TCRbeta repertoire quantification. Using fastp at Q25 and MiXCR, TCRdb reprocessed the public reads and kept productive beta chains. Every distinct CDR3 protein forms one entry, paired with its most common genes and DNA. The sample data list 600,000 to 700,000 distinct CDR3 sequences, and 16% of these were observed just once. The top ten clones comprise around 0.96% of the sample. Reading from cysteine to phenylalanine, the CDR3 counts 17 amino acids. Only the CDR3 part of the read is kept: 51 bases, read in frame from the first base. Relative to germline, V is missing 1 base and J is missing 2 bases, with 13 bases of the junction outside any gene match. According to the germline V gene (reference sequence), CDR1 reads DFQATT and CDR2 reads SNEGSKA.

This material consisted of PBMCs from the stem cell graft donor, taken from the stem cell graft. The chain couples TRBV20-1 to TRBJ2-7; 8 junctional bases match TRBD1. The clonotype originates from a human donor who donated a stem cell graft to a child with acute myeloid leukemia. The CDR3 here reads CSARGNQPGQAAYEQYF. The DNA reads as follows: TGCAGTGCTAGAGGAAACCAGCCGGGACAGGCCGCCTACGAGCAGTACTTC.